What follows are 20 T cell receptor beta chains derived from one specimen sequenced in a study of OX40 agonist ivuxolimab in advanced cancers. Produced via immunoSEQ multiplex PCR; TCRdb's table is partial and in-frame only. This table has 75,000 to 100,000 clones, more than 75% appearing once. This sample comprised CD4+ or CD8+ T cells sorted from blood, obtained in a trial of the OX40 agonist ivuxolimab. The receptors here all came from an adult with an advanced solid tumor such as melanoma, head and neck, liver or kidney cancer.

V and J are TRBV28 and TRBJ2-5; no firm D call. CDR1 and CDR2 (germline): MDHEN, SYDVKM. The V end lost 2 bases, the J end lost 14 bases, and 12 bases lay between the germline ends. CDR3 length: 11 amino acids. CDR3 DNA sequence: TGTGCCAGCAGTTTAGGGCTTACACTTTACTTC. This codes for CASSLGLTLYF.

CDR3 bases: TGTGCCAGCAGCTTAAATGGGGAAAGGACCGGGGAGCTGTTTTTT. Translating gives CASSLNGERTGELFF. The rearrangement uses TRBV7-3 and TRBJ2-2, with no clear D. CDR1 SGHTA and CDR2 FQGTGA come from the germline V gene. V lost 1 base and J 5 bases, leaving 11 bases between the germline ends. The CDR3 length is 15 residues.

This chain connects TRBV9 to TRBJ2-5; the D is unclear. Germline loops: CDR1 SGDLS, CDR2 YYNGEE. Trimming cost V 0 bases and J 2 bases, with 8 bases left between them. There are 14 residues in the CDR3. The CDR3 bases are TGTGCCAGCAGCGTAGCCCTGGGGCAAGAGACCCAGTACTTC. Translated, it gives CASSVALGQETQYF.

This chain connects TRBV30 to TRBJ1-3; D remains unclear. CDR1 is GTSNPN, CDR2 SVGIG, per germline (reference sequence). The CDR3 loop spans 14 amino acids. The V end lost 4 bases, the J end lost 5 bases, and 15 bases lay between the germline ends. The CDR3, as DNA: TGTGCCTGGAACGCCCAGACTGGTCGAAACACCATATATTTT. Protein sequence: CAWNAQTGRNTIYF. Looking up the rest from reference TRBV30 and TRBJ1-3 gives the full variable domain: SQTIHQWPATLVQPVGSPLSLECTVEGTSNPNLYWYRQAAGRGLQLLFYSVGIGQISSEVPQNLSASRPQDRQFILSSKKLLLSDSGFYLCAWNAQTGRNTIYFGEGSWLTVV.

This chain joins TRBV5-4 and TRBJ2-2; possible D gene TRBD2, 5 bases. The CDR3 totals 13 residues. Deletions cut 4 bases from V and 7 bases from J, with 11 bases between. CDR1 is SGHNT and CDR2 is YYREEE in the germline V gene (reference sequence). The CDR3 protein is CASSLSVNGELFF. CDR3 bases: TGTGCCAGCAGCCTTAGCGTGAACGGGGAGCTGTTTTTT.

J is TRBJ2-7 and V is TRBV6-5; TRBD2 matches at 7 bases. The CDR3 extends over 14 amino acids. Germline loops: CDR1 MNHEY, CDR2 SVGAGI. Trimming removed 2 bases from V and 4 bases from J; junction bases left unmatched: 5. The CDR3 protein is CASSYGGRGYEQYF. The CDR3 DNA reads as TGTGCCAGCAGTTACGGAGGGCGGGGGTACGAGCAGTACTTC.

The chain employs TRBV27 and TRBJ2-1; 9 nucleotides match TRBD2. The ends lost 8 bases at V and 3 bases at J; junction bases unmatched: 8. This CDR3 has 15 residues. Germline-derived CDR1 and CDR2 are MNHEY and SMNVEV (reference sequence). As DNA, the CDR3 is TGTGCCAGCTGCTTAGCGGGGGTATGCTACAATGAGCAGTTCTTC. Translation: CASCLAGVCYNEQFF.

This chain joins TRBV6-6 and TRBJ2-7; 10 bases line up with TRBD2. J gave up 4 bases and V 6 bases, and 3 bases lay outside the gene matches. The length of the CDR3 is 13 residues. CDR1 and CDR2 (germline): MNHNY, SVGAGI (reference sequence). The CDR3 loop is CASREREGYEQYF. The CDR3 nucleotides are TGTGCCAGCAGAGAGCGGGAGGGTTACGAGCAGTACTTC.

This chain joins TRBV4-3 and TRBJ1-2; maybe TRBD1 (5 bases). CDR3 size: 13 residues. V was clipped by 2 bases and J by 4 bases, with 8 bases between them. Germline V gene sequence: CDR1 LGHNA, CDR2 YSLEER. The CDR3 DNA reads TGCGCCAGCAGCCAACAGGGTAGCTATGGCTACACCTTC. Translation gives CASSQQGSYGYTF.

The V gene is TRBV7-9, the J gene TRBJ2-1; tentative D call: TRBD2 (5 bases). This CDR3 has 15 residues. Germline V gene lookup returns CDR1 SEHNR and CDR2 FQNEAQ (reference sequence). The V and J ends lost 5 bases and 7 bases respectively, with 18 bases between them. The CDR3 coding sequence is TGTGCCAGCAGCAGCCTAGCTGATTTCTGGAATGAGCAGTTCTTC. Protein sequence: CASSSLADFWNEQFF.

V and J are TRBV28 and TRBJ1-3, with 7 bases aligning to TRBD1. Germline V lookup: CDR1 MDHEN, CDR2 SYDVKM. The CDR3 contains 15 residues. Unmatched junction bases numbered 4, after V lost 2 bases and J lost 3 bases. The CDR3 sequence is CASSLGRGSGNTIYF. CDR3 coding DNA: TGTGCCAGCAGTTTAGGCAGGGGGAGTGGAAACACCATATATTTT.

J is TRBJ2-7 and V is TRBV28; TRBD1 agrees at 7 bases. The CDR3 covers 15 residues. V trimming: 8 bases; J trimming: 5 bases; junction bases outside the gene matches: 15. Germline-derived CDR1 and CDR2 are MDHEN and SYDVKM. Here the CDR3 reads CASGPSQGVINEQYF. The DNA for the CDR3 is TGTGCCAGCGGTCCTAGCCAGGGGGTCATCAACGAGCAGTACTTC.

The rearrangement joins TRBV18 to TRBJ1-1; D gene ambiguous. There are 12 residues in the CDR3. V lost 3 bases and J lost 10, with 12 bases in between. Germline V CDR1 and CDR2: KGHSH, LQKENI. This CDR3 reads CASSPSREAAFF. The CDR3 DNA reads as TGTGCCAGCTCACCGAGCCGCGAAGCAGCTTTCTTT.

The CDR3 here is CASSPTGPDRGYGADGYTF. The CDR3 DNA is TGTGCCAGCTCACCCACCGGACCGGACAGGGGGTATGGAGCCGATGGCTACACCTTC. The chain recombines TRBV18 with TRBJ1-2; 10 bases align to TRBD1. The trim removed 3 bases at V and 6 bases at J, leaving 19 bases unmatched. Germline V gene data show CDR1 as KGHSH and CDR2 as LQKENI. The CDR3 is made up of 19 amino acids. Full variable domain (missing parts from reference TRBV18 and TRBJ1-2): NAGVMQNPRHLVRRRGQEARLRCSPMKGHSHVYWYRQLPEEGLKFMVYLQKENIIDESGMPKERFSAEFPKEGPSILRIQQVVRGDSAAYFCASSPTGPDRGYGADGYTFGSGTRLTVV.

The chain joins TRBV5-4 to TRBJ2-3; 8 bases are a match to TRBD2. Germline values: CDR1 SGHNT, CDR2 YYREEE (reference sequence). This CDR3 spans 16 amino acids. J gave up 4 bases and V 5 bases, and 12 bases lay outside the gene matches. This CDR3 reads CASSQAGTSLADTQYF. For the CDR3, the DNA is TGTGCCAGCAGTCAGGCCGGGACTAGTCTCGCAGATACGCAGTATTTT.

The V and J genes are TRBV18 and TRBJ1-6, with TRBD1 as a possible D gene (5 bases). CDR3 length: 16 amino acids. The germline CDR1 and CDR2 sequences are KGHSH and LQKENI. Trimming took 8 bases from V and 7 from J, leaving 21 bases between them. The CDR3 is CASHHDWGLRNSPLHF. CDR3 DNA sequence: TGTGCCAGCCACCATGATTGGGGCCTGAGAAATTCACCCCTCCACTTT.

V usage is TRBV11-1 and J usage is TRBJ2-7, with 7 nucleotides matching TRBD1. The J segment lost 7 bases and the V segment lost 4 bases, leaving 13 bases of the junction unmatched. The CDR3 is 15 amino acids. The germline gives CDR1 SGHAT, CDR2 FQDESV (reference sequence). In nucleotides, the CDR3 is TGTGCCAGCAGCTCCCGACAGGGCTCCCTGGGAGAGCAGTACTTC. Translation gives CASSSRQGSLGEQYF.

Written as DNA, the CDR3 is TGCGCCAGCAGCCAAGATTCGGGGGAGAATCAGCCCCAGCATTTT. This translates into CASSQDSGENQPQHF. This chain joins TRBV4-1 and TRBJ1-5; D is perhaps TRBD1 (5 bases). V was clipped by 0 bases and J by 4 bases, with 10 bases between them. There are 15 residues in the CDR3. Germline CDR1 and CDR2: MGHRA and YSYEKL.

This chain's CDR3 is CASSLYLVGPTDTQYF. CDR3 nucleotides: TGTGCCAGCAGCTTGTATTTGGTGGGACCCACAGATACGCAGTATTTT. The chain is built from TRBV5-6 and TRBJ2-3; D may be TRBD1 or TRBD2 (5 bases each). The germline CDR1 and CDR2 sequences are SGHDT and YYEEEE. This CDR3 has 16 amino acids. Trimming shortened V by 1 base and J by 2 bases, and 14 bases separated the two germline ends.

The rearrangement uses TRBV7-2 and TRBJ2-3, with 8 bases fitting TRBD2. The V gene end was trimmed by 6 bases and the J gene end by 5 bases; junction bases not matched to a gene: 10. The CDR3 length is 15 residues. Germline CDR1 SGHTA, CDR2 FQGNSA. Here the CDR3 reads CASRPNLAGGDTQYF. The DNA of the CDR3 is TGTGCCAGCAGACCCAATCTTGCGGGAGGAGATACGCAGTATTTT.